This T cell receptor beta chain originates from a study of blood T cell repertoires in COVID-19. Original methodology: Amplification of reference gene primers provided the estimated nucleated cell counts. Clones were read by immunoSEQ multiplex PCR, and TCRdb kept only the in-frame ones, dropping some. D and trimming were read from the DNA, whereas the V and J calls and clone size are those reported in that table. The sample shows approximately 290,000 clones, approximately 83% of them seen only once. The CDR3 extends over 14 amino acids. CDR1 GTSNPN and CDR2 SVGIG come from the germline V gene (reference sequence). The V and J ends lost 5 bases and 0 bases respectively, with 11 bases between them.

The sequence was obtained from a person in their 70s with COVID-19, enrolled during active disease. This sequence joins TRBV30 and TRBJ1-5; D remains ambiguous. Sample: peripheral blood. The CDR3 nucleotides read TGTGCCTGGGACACAGATAATAGCAATCAGCCCCAGCATTTT. It codes for CAWDTDNSNQPQHF.